The clone carrying this TCR beta chain has more than one count but fewer than ten. This likely came from a read error, as a far larger clone is one base away. The CDR3 extends over 13 amino acids. V lost 3 bases and J 5 bases, leaving 10 bases between the germline ends. CDR1 is MNHGY and CDR2 is SVAAGI in the germline V gene. The sample is drawn from a study of prognosis after radiotherapy for stage I lung cancer. Multiplex PCR in two rounds served to amplify TCR beta CDR3 from genomic DNA. TRBV and TRBJ genes each had their own specific primers in first-round PCR. Using its own MiXCR run on the multiplex PCR reads, TCRdb lists one record per CDR3 protein. The table lists tens of thousands of distinct CDR3 sequences, about 29% of them singletons.

This TCR came from a donor over 45 with non-small cell lung cancer. The chain recombines TRBV6-9 with TRBJ2-5; TRBD1 might be the D (5 bases). Specimen: PBMCs, collected before or after stereotactic body radiation therapy (not recorded which). This chain's CDR3 is CASSYPGKETQYF. CDR3 in DNA: TGTGCCAGCAGTTACCCAGGGAAGGAGACCCAGTACTTC.